This TCR beta chain was sequenced during a study of OX40 agonist ivuxolimab in advanced cancers. With respect to this clone: Its specificity is not known.

It was autoimmune disease history or systemic immunosuppression that excluded patients. The CDR3 contains 13 residues. Germline V gene sequence: CDR1 SGHAT, CDR2 FQNNGV. The V gene lost 5 bases and the J gene lost 5 bases, with 12 bases spanning the gap. Study findings and constraints: Low normalized clonal expansion also occurred in some nonresponding patients.

Sequencing used immunoSEQ multiplex PCR; TCRdb keeps in-frame clones, though not all of them. Here the sample spans about 83,000 clones, around 90% being singletons. This sequence was found in an adult with an advanced solid tumor such as melanoma, head and neck, liver or kidney cancer. The chain links TRBV11-2 to TRBJ2-5, with a possible D match to TRBD1 (6 bases). This material consisted of CD4+ or CD8+ T cells sorted from blood, taken in a trial of the OX40 agonist ivuxolimab. CDR3 residues: CASSADRLETQYF. The CDR3 coding sequence is TGTGCCAGCAGCGCCGACAGGTTGGAGACCCAGTACTTC.